This TCR beta chain was captured in a study of T-cell memory formation after mild COVID-19. Study information: For the most part, TCR clusters were specific to one donor. Study findings and constraints: Specificity for SARS-CoV-2 was not confirmed among the second-wave clones peaking on day 37.

This clonotype was counted only a few times. Its antigen is not known. 5'RACE with constant-segment primers yielded barcoded, UMI-tagged TCR alpha and TCR beta cDNA libraries. TCRdb independently ran MiXCR on the 5' RACE reads; one entry per CDR3 protein. The table records around 300,000 distinct CDR3 sequences, over 11% of them present only once. The CDR3 loop spans 12 amino acids. Germline loops: CDR1 DFQATT, CDR2 SNEGSKA (reference sequence). V lost 3 bases to trimming and J lost 5 bases, with 10 bases between them. The chain combines TRBV20-1 with TRBJ2-5; D perhaps matches TRBD2 (6 bases). Sequenced input: PBMCs or a T cell subset sorted from them (not recorded which). The TCR comes from a man between 18 and 35 years old who had mild COVID-19 (a few samples of this study predate the infection). Cell type and time point are not known. The DNA for the CDR3 is TGCAGTGCTAGGGGCGGGACCGAGACCCAGTACTTC. Translation gives CSARGGTETQYF.